This T cell receptor (beta chain) comes out of a study of blood T cell repertoires in COVID-19. Germline-derived CDR1 and CDR2 are MNHNY and SVGAGI (reference sequence). The length of the CDR3 is 13 residues. Trimming cost V 3 bases and J 7 bases, with 10 bases left between them. This table comes from immunoSEQ multiplex PCR, and its TCRdb copy is limited to in-frame clones, with some not included. In the table there are roughly 230,000 clones, approximately 88% of which are singletons. This clonotype originated in a middle-aged man with acute or convalescent COVID-19. Material: peripheral blood. The chain has TRBV6-6 and TRBJ1-5; D gene unclear. Written as DNA, the CDR3 is TGTGCCAGCAGTTATGAGCGACGGCAGCCCCAGCATTTT. Its protein is CASSYERRQPQHF.